The rows below give T cell receptor beta chains drawn from one sample of a study of blood T cell repertoires in COVID-19. Clones were sequenced by immunoSEQ multiplex PCR, and TCRdb holds only the in-frame ones, with some missing. Seen here are 300,000 to 400,000 clones, almost 90% observed once, and the top ten hold 7% to 8%. The sequenced sample consisted of peripheral blood. All receptors derive from a woman between 65 and 79 years old with COVID-19, enrolled during active disease. The CDR3 runs from the conserved cysteine through the conserved F or W. A D gene is named only where the DNA matches it firmly. A row's size may be missing; if present it is once, few, many or a size class.

J: TRBJ2-4; size: NA; V: TRBV1; D: NA; DNA: TGCACCAGCAGCCGCCTCAGCGGGGGTTTCCTTTTAGCCAAAAACATTCAGTACTTC; CDR3: CTSSRLSGGFLLAKNIQYF
J: TRBJ2-7; size: NA; V: TRBV28; D: TRBD1; DNA: TGTGCCAGCAGTCTTGGGACAGCGGTTCCCTACGAGCAGTACTTC; CDR3: CASSLGTAVPYEQYF
J: TRBJ1-2; size: NA; V: TRBV30; D: NA; DNA: TGTGCCTGGAGTGTAGGGCAGGGTCGCGGCTACACCTTC; CDR3: CAWSVGQGRGYTF
J: TRBJ1-1; size: NA; V: TRBV3-1/TRBV3-2; D: NA; DNA: TGTGCCAGCAGCCGGCTACAGGGGAACACTGAAGCTTTCTTT; CDR3: CASSRLQGNTEAFF
J: TRBJ1-4; size: NA; V: TRBV28; D: NA; DNA: TGTGCCAGCATACCTTCTCAGTCTAATGAAAAACTGTTTTTT; CDR3: CASIPSQSNEKLFF
J: TRBJ1-1; size: NA; V: TRBV5-1; D: TRBD1; DNA: TGCGCCAGCAGCCAGGGACAGCTTAACACTGAAGCTTTCTTT; CDR3: CASSQGQLNTEAFF
J: TRBJ2-1; size: NA; V: TRBV7-9; D: TRBD1; DNA: TGTGCCAGCAGCTCTCGACAGGGCCCCTACAATGAGCAGTTCTTC; CDR3: CASSSRQGPYNEQFF
J: TRBJ1-1; size: NA; V: TRBV18; D: TRBD1; DNA: TGTGCCAGCTCACCAGAGACAGGGGGATATGAAGGGGCTTTCTTT; CDR3: CASSPETGGYEGAFF
J: TRBJ1-2; size: NA; V: TRBV7-9; D: NA; DNA: TGTGCCAGCAGCTTAGCGGGCAGGGGATTGGACTATGGCTACACCTTC; CDR3: CASSLAGRGLDYGYTF
J: TRBJ2-1; size: NA; V: TRBV7-3; D: NA; DNA: TGTGCCGGCTTTTTCGTCCACAATGAGCAGTTCTTC; CDR3: CAGFFVHNEQFF
J: TRBJ1-1; size: once; V: TRBV7-9; D: NA; DNA: TGTGCCAGCAGCTTGTATCCGGGTAACACTGAAGCTTTCTTT; CDR3: CASSLYPGNTEAFF
J: TRBJ2-1; size: NA; V: TRBV9; D: TRBD2; DNA: TGTGCCAGCAGCCAGAGCGGGGGGCCCAACAATGAGCAGTTCTTC; CDR3: CASSQSGGPNNEQFF
J: TRBJ1-2; size: NA; V: TRBV9; D: TRBD1; DNA: TGTGCCAGCAGCGTAGGGACAGGACACCTCTATGGCTACACCTTC; CDR3: CASSVGTGHLYGYTF
J: TRBJ2-1; size: many; V: TRBV28; D: TRBD2; DNA: TGTGCCAGCAGTTTTCTTAGCGGGGGTTACAATGAGCAGTTCTTC; CDR3: CASSFLSGGYNEQFF
J: TRBJ2-7; size: NA; V: TRBV19; D: NA; DNA: TGTGCCAGTAGCACTAGCCGGGGCGAGCAGTACTTC; CDR3: CASSTSRGEQYF
J: TRBJ2-5; size: NA; V: TRBV5-1; D: TRBD1; DNA: TGCGCCAGCAGCGCCCGGCGAAGGGACAGCTCACAAGAGACCCAGTACTTC; CDR3: CASSARRRDSSQETQYF
J: TRBJ2-1; size: NA; V: TRBV24-1; D: TRBD2; DNA: TGTGCCACCAGTGATCAAAGCGGGGGGTTTTTTGATGAGCAGTTCTTC; CDR3: CATSDQSGGFFDEQFF
J: TRBJ1-1; size: NA; V: TRBV5-4; D: TRBD1; DNA: TGTGCCAGCAGCCGCAAAACAGGGGTGAACACTGAAGCTTTCTTT; CDR3: CASSRKTGVNTEAFF
J: TRBJ1-5; size: NA; V: TRBV2; D: TRBD1; DNA: TGTGCCAGCAGTGAACGAGGAGGGGGCTATCAGCCCCAGCATTTT; CDR3: CASSERGGGYQPQHF
J: TRBJ2-7; size: NA; V: TRBV27; D: TRBD2; DNA: TGTGCCAGCAGGTACGGGGGGAGCTCCTACGAGCAGTACTTC; CDR3: CASRYGGSSYEQYF
J: TRBJ1-4; size: NA; V: TRBV2; D: TRBD1; DNA: TGTGCCAGCAGACAGGGGGCTAATGAAAAACTGTTTTTT; CDR3: CASRQGANEKLFF
J: TRBJ1-2; size: once; V: TRBV6-6; D: NA; DNA: TGTGCCAGCAGTTACCTGACAGAGCCATTCTATGGCTACACCTTC; CDR3: CASSYLTEPFYGYTF
J: TRBJ1-3; size: NA; V: TRBV7-2; D: NA; DNA: TGTGCCAGCAGCTCCCCGGGCAGGGTTGGAAACACCATATATTTT; CDR3: CASSSPGRVGNTIYF
J: TRBJ1-3; size: once; V: TRBV6-6; D: NA; DNA: TGTGCCAGCAGTTACTCGGGCGGGATCTCTGGAAACACCATATATTTT; CDR3: CASSYSGGISGNTIYF
J: TRBJ1-4; size: once; V: TRBV24-1; D: NA; DNA: TGTGCCACCAGTGATTTGCTCAGGACGGAGGTGAGGGAAAAACTGTTTTTT; CDR3: CATSDLLRTEVREKLFF
J: TRBJ1-1; size: NA; V: TRBV5-1; D: TRBD1; DNA: TGCGCCAGCAGCACTTCGGGACAGAGCCCCTTGAGGAACACTGAAGCTTTCTTT; CDR3: CASSTSGQSPLRNTEAFF
J: TRBJ1-2; size: NA; V: TRBV4-3; D: NA; DNA: TGCGCCAGCAGCCAGAACCTCAGTGAGGAACGCTATGGCTACACCTTC; CDR3: CASSQNLSEERYGYTF
J: TRBJ2-3; size: NA; V: TRBV27; D: TRBD2; DNA: TGTGCCAGCAGTTTTAAGGGACGGGGGGGAGATACGCAGTATTTT; CDR3: CASSFKGRGGDTQYF
J: TRBJ1-2; size: NA; V: TRBV9; D: NA; DNA: TGTGCCAGCAGCGCCCATGTGACAGCCGGTTATGGCTACACCTTC; CDR3: CASSAHVTAGYGYTF
J: TRBJ2-1; size: NA; V: TRBV29-1; D: NA; DNA: TGCAGTTGCCGGGACATAGACTACAATGAGCAGTTCTTC; CDR3: CSCRDIDYNEQFF
J: TRBJ2-7; size: NA; V: TRBV5-1; D: NA; DNA: TGCGCCAGCAGCGTTGAAGATTTGAGATACGAGCAGTACTTC; CDR3: CASSVEDLRYEQYF
J: TRBJ2-3; size: NA; V: TRBV7-2; D: NA; DNA: TGTGCCAGCAGCCTCCCGCCGGACTACTACCAAGATACGCAGTATTTT; CDR3: CASSLPPDYYQDTQYF
J: TRBJ2-7; size: few; V: TRBV27; D: TRBD1; DNA: TGTGCCAGCAGTGGACAGGGGGCAGGCGAGCAGTACTTC; CDR3: CASSGQGAGEQYF
J: TRBJ1-6; size: NA; V: TRBV2; D: NA; DNA: TGTGCCAGCAGTGAGCGGATTCACTATAATTCACCCCTCCACTTT; CDR3: CASSERIHYNSPLHF
J: TRBJ1-4; size: NA; V: TRBV5-1; D: TRBD1; DNA: TGCGCCAGCAGGGTAACAGGGGGCCGTGAAAAACTGTTTTTT; CDR3: CASRVTGGREKLFF
J: TRBJ2-5; size: NA; V: TRBV30; D: TRBD2; DNA: TGTGCCTGGAACACTGCCGGGAGCGGGGGGGCCGAGACCCAGTACTTC; CDR3: CAWNTAGSGGAETQYF
J: TRBJ1-1; size: NA; V: TRBV5-1; D: NA; DNA: TGCGCCAGCAGCACAACAGGTTCCCGGGACACTGAAGCTTTCTTT; CDR3: CASSTTGSRDTEAFF
J: TRBJ2-1; size: NA; V: TRBV9; D: TRBD2; DNA: TGTGCCAGCAGCGTTTCTAGCGGGGTCAACAATGAGCAGTTCTTC; CDR3: CASSVSSGVNNEQFF
J: TRBJ2-3; size: NA; V: TRBV5-1; D: TRBD1; DNA: TGCGCCAGCAGCTTCACCGGGACAGGGGCTAGGGATACGCAGTATTTT; CDR3: CASSFTGTGARDTQYF
J: TRBJ1-1; size: NA; V: TRBV6-5; D: TRBD1; DNA: TGTGCCAGCAGCGCAGACAGGGGAACTGAAGCTTTCTTT; CDR3: CASSADRGTEAFF
J: TRBJ2-1; size: NA; V: TRBV5-1; D: NA; DNA: TGCGCCAGCAGCTTGAACCGCGGGGTCAATGAGCAGTTCTTC; CDR3: CASSLNRGVNEQFF
J: TRBJ1-2; size: NA; V: TRBV7-9; D: NA; DNA: TGTGCCAGCAGCCTCAGGGGAAACTATGGCTACACCTTC; CDR3: CASSLRGNYGYTF